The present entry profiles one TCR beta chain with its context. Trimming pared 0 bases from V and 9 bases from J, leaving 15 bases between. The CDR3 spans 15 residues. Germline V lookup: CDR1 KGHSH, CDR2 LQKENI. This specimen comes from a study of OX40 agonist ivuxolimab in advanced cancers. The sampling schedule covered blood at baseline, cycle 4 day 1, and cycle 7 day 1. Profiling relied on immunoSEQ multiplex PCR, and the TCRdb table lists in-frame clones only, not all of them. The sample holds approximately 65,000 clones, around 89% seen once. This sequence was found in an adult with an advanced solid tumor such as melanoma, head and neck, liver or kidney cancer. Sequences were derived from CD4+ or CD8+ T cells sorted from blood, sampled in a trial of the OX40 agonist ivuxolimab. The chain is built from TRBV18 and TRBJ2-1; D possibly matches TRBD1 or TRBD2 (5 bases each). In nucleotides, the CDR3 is TGTGCCAGCTCACCACCGGGGACGGTTTCACGTGAGCAGTTCTTC. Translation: CASSPPGTVSREQFF. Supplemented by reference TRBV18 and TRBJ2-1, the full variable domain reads NAGVMQNPRHLVRRRGQEARLRCSPMKGHSHVYWYRQLPEEGLKFMVYLQKENIIDESGMPKERFSAEFPKEGPSILRIQQVVRGDSAAYFCASSPPGTVSREQFFGPGTRLTVL.